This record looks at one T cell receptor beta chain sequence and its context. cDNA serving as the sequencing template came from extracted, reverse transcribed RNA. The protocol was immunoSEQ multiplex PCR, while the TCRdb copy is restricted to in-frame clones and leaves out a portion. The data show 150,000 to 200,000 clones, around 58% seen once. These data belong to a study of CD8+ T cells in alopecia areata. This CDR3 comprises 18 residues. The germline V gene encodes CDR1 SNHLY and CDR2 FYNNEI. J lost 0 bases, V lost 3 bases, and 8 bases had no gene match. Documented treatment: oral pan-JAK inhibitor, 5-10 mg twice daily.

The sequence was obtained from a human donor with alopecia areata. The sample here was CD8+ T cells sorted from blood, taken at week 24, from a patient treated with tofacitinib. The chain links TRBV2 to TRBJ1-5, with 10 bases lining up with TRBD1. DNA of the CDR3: TGTGCCAGCAGTGACATGACAGGGGGCGGTTATAGCAATCAGCCCCAGCATTTT. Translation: CASSDMTGGGYSNQPQHF.